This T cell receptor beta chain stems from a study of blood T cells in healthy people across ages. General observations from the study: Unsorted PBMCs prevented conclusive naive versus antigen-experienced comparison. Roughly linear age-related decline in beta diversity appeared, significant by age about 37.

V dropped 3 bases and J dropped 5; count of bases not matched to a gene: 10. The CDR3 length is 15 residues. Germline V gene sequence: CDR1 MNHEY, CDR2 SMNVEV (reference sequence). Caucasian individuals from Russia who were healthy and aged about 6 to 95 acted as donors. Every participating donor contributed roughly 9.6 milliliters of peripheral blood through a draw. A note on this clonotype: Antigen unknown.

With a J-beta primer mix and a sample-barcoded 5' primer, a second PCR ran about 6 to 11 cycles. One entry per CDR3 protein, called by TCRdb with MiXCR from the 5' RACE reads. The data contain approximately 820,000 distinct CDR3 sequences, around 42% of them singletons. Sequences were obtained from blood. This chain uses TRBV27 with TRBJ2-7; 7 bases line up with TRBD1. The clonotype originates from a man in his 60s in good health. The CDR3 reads CASSLGPGQSDEQYF. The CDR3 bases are TGTGCCAGCAGTTTGGGGCCGGGACAGTCCGACGAGCAGTACTTC.